This TCR beta chain emerged from a study of cytomegalovirus exposure and HLA in healthy donors. Germline V gene data show CDR1 as SGHRS and CDR2 as YFSETQ. This CDR3 comprises 15 residues. V trimming: 4 bases; J trimming: 3 bases; junction bases outside the gene matches: 4. The study sampled nominally healthy donors, though unrecorded immune exposures were likely. General study findings and limits: The authors later linked a missense DCLRE1C variant to TCR beta V- and J-gene trimming.

With respect to this clone: Its antigen is unidentified.

Amplification used 60 Vbeta primers and 13 Jbeta primers. Sequencing used immunoSEQ multiplex PCR; TCRdb keeps in-frame clones, though not all of them. This table has about 130,000 clones, roughly 82% appearing once. The chain carries TRBV5-1 and TRBJ2-6; 7 positions agree with TRBD1. This TCR derives from a male donor in good health and CMV-seropositive. The sequencing input was PBMCs. This chain's CDR3 is CASSPTGSGANVLTF. CDR3 nucleotides: TGCGCCAGCAGCCCGACAGGGAGTGGGGCCAACGTCCTGACTTTC.